This TCR beta chain was identified during a study of tumor and adjacent non-tumor tissue in lung cancer. The template was RNA from unsorted bulk tissue. More than 3 cm separated this lung sample from the edge of the tumor. This clonotype appeared many times. A modified ARM-PCR protocol with three rounds of nested PCR amplified TCRbeta. TCRdb reprocessed the multiplex PCR reads with MiXCR, giving one entry per CDR3 protein. The sample gives about 86,000 distinct CDR3 sequences, under 80% of which show up once; 21% is in the top ten. Sequences were obtained from distant non-tumor lung tissue. The TCR was taken from a woman aged 50 to 60 with non-small cell lung cancer.

CDR3 protein: CASSYFTRDPLTEQYF. The CDR3 region has the DNA TGTGCCAGCAGTTACTTTACCAGGGATCCTCTCACCGAGCAGTACTTC. The chain has TRBV6-5 and TRBJ2-7; D might be TRBD1 (5 bases). V was cut by 1 base and J by 6 bases, with 19 bases left in between. Germline V gene data show CDR1 as MNHEY and CDR2 as SVGAGI. There are 16 residues in the CDR3.